This record covers a single T cell receptor (beta chain). TCRdb itself ran the reads through MiXCR, one entry per CDR3 protein. The profile shows around 850 distinct CDR3 sequences, 80% to 90% of them singletons. This CDR3 is 16 amino acids long. The germline CDR1 and CDR2 sequences are SGHNT and YYREEE (reference sequence). Trimming cost V 4 bases and J 0 bases, with 16 bases left between them. These data come from a study of regulatory T cells in long-lasting Graves disease. The TCR library was prepared using RNA isolated from PBMCs. Criteria from the American Thyroid Association guidelines were applied to diagnose Graves' disease. Xi'an, China, was home to the endocrinology department that provided patients.

The TCR comes from a man aged 40-50 years with Graves disease. The specimen was peripheral blood mononuclear cells (PBMCs), collected with antithyroid drug treatment, in newly diagnosed or persistent Graves disease (not recorded which). This chain uses TRBV5-4 with TRBJ1-1; a possible D gene is TRBD1 (5 bases). This CDR3 is CASSPLVQGLNTEAFF. The CDR3 nucleotides read TGTGCCAGCAGCCCCTTGGTTCAGGGCTTGAACACTGAAGCTTTCTTT.